A selection of T cell receptor beta chains follows, all from one sample in a study of shared clonotypes between healthy human individuals. TCRdb's table, derived via immunoSEQ multiplex PCR, lists solely in-frame clones and lacks some. Here the sample spans about 490,000 clones, 70% to 85% being singletons. The sequenced sample was PBMCs. Receptor source: a middle-aged woman in good health. Some clones in this sample may be carry-over from other donors' samples. Each CDR3 is given with its conserved first and last residue.

j_gene: TRBJ1-3
v_gene: TRBV7-2
CDR3aa: CASSPVGGGHFGNTIYF

j_gene: TRBJ1-4
v_gene: TRBV28
CDR3aa: CASSFYRAVGEKLFF

j_gene: TRBJ2-2
v_gene: TRBV7-6
CDR3aa: CASSPSGTILPELFF

j_gene: TRBJ2-3
v_gene: TRBV7-9
CDR3aa: CASSTQREATDTQYF

j_gene: TRBJ2-3
v_gene: TRBV18
CDR3aa: CASSPLSGSSTDTQYF

j_gene: TRBJ2-3
v_gene: TRBV7-9
CDR3aa: CASSSPGTSPMTQYF

j_gene: TRBJ2-1
v_gene: TRBV19
CDR3aa: CASRGSRTQTYNEQFF

j_gene: TRBJ1-3
v_gene: TRBV30
CDR3aa: CAWSVGLGNTIYF

j_gene: TRBJ2-7
v_gene: TRBV5-4
CDR3aa: CASSRPGPNYEQYF

j_gene: TRBJ1-5
v_gene: TRBV6-1
CDR3aa: CASGDSFNQPQHF

j_gene: -
v_gene: TRBV30
CDR3aa: CAWTPNSYEQYF

j_gene: TRBJ1-1
v_gene: TRBV6-6
CDR3aa: CASSYNGDTEAFF

j_gene: TRBJ2-7
v_gene: TRBV7-9
CDR3aa: CASSPPLTRLRSYEQYF